This T cell receptor (beta chain) appears in the sequencing data of a study of blood T cell repertoires in COVID-19. For the study at large: Both acute and convalescent COVID-19 samples were obtained from the United States, Italy and Spain. The cDNA or gDNA used as material had been derived from T cells, B-cell-depleted T cells, or PBMCs.

Original processing methods: Amplifying reference gene primers gave estimates of nucleated cell counts. Sequenced by immunoSEQ multiplex PCR; TCRdb stores in-frame clones only, minus some. The V and J calls and clone size come from that table; D and trimming were worked out from the DNA. The data hold some 330,000 clones, with nearly 90% observed a single time. Patients at the Seattle site were enrolled during active infection and followed longitudinally. The CDR3 runs 13 residues. The sequence was collected from a woman aged 30 to 39 with COVID-19, enrolled during active disease. Sequenced material: peripheral blood. The chain is built from TRBV1 and TRBJ1-1. TRBV1 is listed as a pseudogene. The CDR3 here is CTSSLLRDTEAFF. DNA of the CDR3: TGCACCAGCAGCCTACTACGGGACACTGAAGCTTTCTTT.